This T cell receptor beta chain was recovered during a study of T cells in Graves' hyperthyroidism and ophthalmopathy. There are 17 residues in the CDR3. Trimming took 8 bases from V and 3 from J, leaving 20 bases between them. Germline V lookup: CDR1 MDHEN, CDR2 SYDVKM. Researchers took RNA transcripts and amplified the TCR beta CDR3 regions from them. During a first-round RT-PCR of the TCR CDR3, the HTBI primer set was used. A single record per CDR3 protein comes from TCRdb applying MiXCR to the multiplex PCR reads. The sample holds 490,000 or so distinct CDR3 sequences; about 20% are singletons and the top ten take 47%. Clinical symptoms, serum thyroxine, TRAb, thyroid ultrasound and orbital computed tomography informed diagnoses.

The chain combines TRBV28 with TRBJ2-6; tentatively, D is TRBD1 (6 bases). The source is a man in his forties with Graves' ophthalmopathy. Specimen: blood. This CDR3 reads CASVATGIGGGANVLTF. For the CDR3, the DNA is TGTGCCAGCGTTGCCACAGGGATTGGCGGTGGGGCCAACGTCCTGACTTTC. The full variable domain, in which reference TRBV28 and TRBJ2-6 provide the parts outside the CDR3, is DVKVTQSSRYLVKRTGEKVFLECVQDMDHENMFWYRQDPGLGLRLIYFSYDVKMKEKGDIPEGYSVSREKKERFSLILESASTNQTSMYLCASVATGIGGGANVLTFGAGSRLTVL.